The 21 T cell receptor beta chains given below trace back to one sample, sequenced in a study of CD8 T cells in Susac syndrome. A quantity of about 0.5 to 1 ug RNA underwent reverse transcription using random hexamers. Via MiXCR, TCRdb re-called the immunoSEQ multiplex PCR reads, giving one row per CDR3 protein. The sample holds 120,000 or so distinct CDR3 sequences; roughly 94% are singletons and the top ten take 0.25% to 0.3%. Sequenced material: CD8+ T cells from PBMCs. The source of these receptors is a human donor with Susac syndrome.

The CDR3 sequence is CASRILAGDNNEQFF. In DNA, the CDR3 is TGTGCCAGCAGGATCCTGGCGGGGGACAACAATGAGCAGTTCTTC. The chain combines TRBV27 with TRBJ2-1; tentatively, D is TRBD2 (7 bases). The V gene's germline CDR1 is MNHEY and CDR2 SMNVEV (reference sequence). The CDR3 contains 15 residues. V lost 6 bases and J 5 bases, leaving 17 bases between the germline ends.

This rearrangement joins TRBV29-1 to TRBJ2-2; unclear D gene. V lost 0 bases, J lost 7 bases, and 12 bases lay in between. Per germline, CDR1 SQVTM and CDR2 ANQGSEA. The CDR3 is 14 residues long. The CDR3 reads CSVEDNEFNGELFF. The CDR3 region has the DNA TGCAGCGTTGAAGATAATGAGTTCAACGGGGAGCTGTTTTTT.

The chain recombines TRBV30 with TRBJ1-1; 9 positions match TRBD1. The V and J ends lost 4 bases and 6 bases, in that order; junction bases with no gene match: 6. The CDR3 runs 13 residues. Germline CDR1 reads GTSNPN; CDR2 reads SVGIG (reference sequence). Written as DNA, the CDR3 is TGTGCCTGGACCGGGGGACAGGGCGCTGAAGCTTTCTTT. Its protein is CAWTGGQGAEAFF. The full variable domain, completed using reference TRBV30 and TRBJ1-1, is SQTIHQWPATLVQPVGSPLSLECTVEGTSNPNLYWYRQAAGRGLQLLFYSVGIGQISSEVPQNLSASRPQDRQFILSSKKLLLSDSGFYLCAWTGGQGAEAFFGQGTRLTVV.

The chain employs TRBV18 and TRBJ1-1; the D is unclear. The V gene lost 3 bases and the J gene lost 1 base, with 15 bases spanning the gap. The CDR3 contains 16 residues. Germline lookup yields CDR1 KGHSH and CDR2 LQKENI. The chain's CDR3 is CASSPGAGTENTEAFF. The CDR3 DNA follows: TGTGCCAGCTCACCCGGCGCTGGCACCGAGAACACTGAAGCTTTCTTT. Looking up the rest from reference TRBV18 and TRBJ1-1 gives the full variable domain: NAGVMQNPRHLVRRRGQEARLRCSPMKGHSHVYWYRQLPEEGLKFMVYLQKENIIDESGMPKERFSAEFPKEGPSILRIQQVVRGDSAAYFCASSPGAGTENTEAFFGQGTRLTVV.

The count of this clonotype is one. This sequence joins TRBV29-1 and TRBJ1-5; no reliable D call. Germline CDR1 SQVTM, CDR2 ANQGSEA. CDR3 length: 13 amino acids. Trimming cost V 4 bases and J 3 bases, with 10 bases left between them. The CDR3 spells CSVGTDPNQPQHF. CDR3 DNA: TGCAGCGTTGGCACAGATCCCAATCAGCCCCAGCATTTT.

The CDR3 sequence: CATSRPGGPETQYF. As DNA, the CDR3 is TGTGCCACCAGCAGACCAGGAGGTCCGGAGACCCAGTACTTC. The chain combines TRBV15 with TRBJ2-5, with a possible D match to TRBD2 (5 bases). Trimming cost V 2 bases and J 5 bases, with 12 bases left between them. Germline V lookup: CDR1 LNHNV, CDR2 YYDKDF (reference sequence). This CDR3 is built from 14 residues.

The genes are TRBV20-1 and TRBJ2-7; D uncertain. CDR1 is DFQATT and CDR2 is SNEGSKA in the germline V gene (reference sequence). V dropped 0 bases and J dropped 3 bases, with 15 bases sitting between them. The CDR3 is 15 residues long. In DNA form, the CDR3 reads TGCAGTGCTAGAGATGTCCGTACCCCACGCTACGAGCAGTACTTC. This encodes CSARDVRTPRYEQYF.

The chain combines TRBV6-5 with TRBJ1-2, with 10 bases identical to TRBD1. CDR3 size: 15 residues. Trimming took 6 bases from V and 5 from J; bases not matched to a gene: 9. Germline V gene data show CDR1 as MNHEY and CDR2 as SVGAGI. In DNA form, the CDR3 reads TGTGCCAGCAGGAGCCGGGACAGGGGATGGTATGGCTACACCTTC. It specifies CASRSRDRGWYGYTF.

CDR3 DNA sequence: TGTGCCAGCAGCTCCGACAGGTTAGAACAGCCCCAGCATTTT. It is translated as CASSSDRLEQPQHF. This chain joins TRBV12-3 or TRBV12-4 and TRBJ1-5; D is possibly TRBD1 (6 bases). Trimming removed 6 bases from V and 7 bases from J, with 16 bases in between. This CDR3 comprises 14 residues.

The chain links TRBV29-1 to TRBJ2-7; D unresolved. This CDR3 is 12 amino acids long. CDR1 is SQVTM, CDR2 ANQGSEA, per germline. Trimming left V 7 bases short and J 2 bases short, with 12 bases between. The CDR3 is CSALDAAYEQYF. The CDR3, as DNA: TGCAGCGCTCTGGACGCCGCCTACGAGCAGTACTTC.

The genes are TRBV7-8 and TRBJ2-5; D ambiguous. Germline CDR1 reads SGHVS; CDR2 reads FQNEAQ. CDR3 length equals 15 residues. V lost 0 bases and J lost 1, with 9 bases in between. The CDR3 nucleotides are TGTGCCAGCAGCTTAGCAGGGCTCCTCCAAGAGACCCAGTACTTC. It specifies CASSLAGLLQETQYF.

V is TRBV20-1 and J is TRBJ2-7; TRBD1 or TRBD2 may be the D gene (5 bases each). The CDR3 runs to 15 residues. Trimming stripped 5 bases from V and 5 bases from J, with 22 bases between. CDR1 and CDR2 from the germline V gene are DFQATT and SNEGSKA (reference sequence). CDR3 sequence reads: CSAPRPRGPYDEQYF. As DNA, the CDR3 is TGCAGTGCTCCCCGCCCTCGGGGCCCTTACGACGAGCAGTACTTC.

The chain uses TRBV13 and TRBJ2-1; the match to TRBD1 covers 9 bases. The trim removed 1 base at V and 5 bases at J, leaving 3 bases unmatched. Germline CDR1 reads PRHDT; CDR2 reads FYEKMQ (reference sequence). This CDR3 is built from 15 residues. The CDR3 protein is CASSLVGQGHNEQFF. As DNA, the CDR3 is TGTGCCAGCAGCTTAGTAGGACAGGGGCACAATGAGCAGTTCTTC.

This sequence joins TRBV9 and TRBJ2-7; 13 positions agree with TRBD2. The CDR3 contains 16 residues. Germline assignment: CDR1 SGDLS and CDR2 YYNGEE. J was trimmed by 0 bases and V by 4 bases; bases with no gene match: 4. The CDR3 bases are TGTGCCAGCAGCCCGGGACTAGCGGGAAGCTCCTACGAGCAGTACTTC. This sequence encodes CASSPGLAGSSYEQYF.

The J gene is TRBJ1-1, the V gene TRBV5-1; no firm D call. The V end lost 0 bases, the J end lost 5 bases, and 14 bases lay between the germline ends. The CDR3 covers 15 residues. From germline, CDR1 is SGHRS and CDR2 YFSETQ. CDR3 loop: CASSLARTTGTEAFF. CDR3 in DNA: TGCGCCAGCAGCTTGGCCCGCACGACGGGTACTGAAGCTTTCTTT.

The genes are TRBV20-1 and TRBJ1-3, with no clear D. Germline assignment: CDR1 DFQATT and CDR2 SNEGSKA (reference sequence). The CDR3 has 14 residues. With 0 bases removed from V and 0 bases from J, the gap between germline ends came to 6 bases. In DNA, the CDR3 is TGCAGTGCTAGAGACAGGAGCTCTGGAAACACCATATATTTT. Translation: CSARDRSSGNTIYF.

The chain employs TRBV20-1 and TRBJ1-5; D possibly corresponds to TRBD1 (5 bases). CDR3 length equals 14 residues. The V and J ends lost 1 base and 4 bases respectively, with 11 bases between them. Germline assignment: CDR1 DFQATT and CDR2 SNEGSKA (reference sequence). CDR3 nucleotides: TGCAGTGCTAGAGTGTCGGGGCTGAATCAGCCCCAGCATTTT. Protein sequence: CSARVSGLNQPQHF.

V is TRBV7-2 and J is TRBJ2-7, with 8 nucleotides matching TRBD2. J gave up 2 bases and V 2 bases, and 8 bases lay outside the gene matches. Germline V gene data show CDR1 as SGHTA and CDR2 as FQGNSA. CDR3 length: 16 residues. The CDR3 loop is CASSLNSLAATYEQYF. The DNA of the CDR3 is TGTGCCAGCAGCTTAAATTCACTAGCGGCTACCTACGAGCAGTACTTC.

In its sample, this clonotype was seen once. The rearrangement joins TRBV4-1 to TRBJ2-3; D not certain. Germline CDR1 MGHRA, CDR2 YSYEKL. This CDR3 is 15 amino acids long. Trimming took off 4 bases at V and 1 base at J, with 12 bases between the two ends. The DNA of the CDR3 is TGCGCCAGCAGCCCGAAGACTCTAGGCACAGATACGCAGTATTTT. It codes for CASSPKTLGTDTQYF.

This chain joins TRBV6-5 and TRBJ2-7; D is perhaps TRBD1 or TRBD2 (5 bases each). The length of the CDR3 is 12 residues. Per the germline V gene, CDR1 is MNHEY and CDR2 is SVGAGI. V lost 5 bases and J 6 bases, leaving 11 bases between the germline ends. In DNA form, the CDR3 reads TGTGCCAGCAGTCCTCAGGGAGTCGAGCAGTACTTC. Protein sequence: CASSPQGVEQYF.

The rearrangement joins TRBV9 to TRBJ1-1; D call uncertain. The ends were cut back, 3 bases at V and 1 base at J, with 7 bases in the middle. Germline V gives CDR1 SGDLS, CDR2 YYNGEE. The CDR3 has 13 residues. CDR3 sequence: CASSAGGNTEAFF. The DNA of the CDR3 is TGTGCCAGCAGCGCGGGAGGGAACACTGAAGCTTTCTTT.